What follows are 21 T cell receptor beta chains derived from one specimen sequenced in a study of CD8+ T cells in alopecia areata listed by TCRdb under 2018. Library prep was done by the immunoSEQ multiplex PCR assay. To provide template for TCR sequencing, every sample had RNA extracted and reverse transcribed into cDNA. In TCRdb, the immuneACCESS table is reduced to in-frame sequences with V and J assigned. These tables do not hold every clone; where another copy was compared, an unresolved V gene accounts for under half, and the others remain unexplained. For this sample there are 100,000 to 120,000 clones; roughly 59% appear just once. Together, the top ten hold less than 25% of the sample. Input material: CD8+ T cells sorted from blood. These TCRs come from a human donor in good health.

This clone was seen more than once but under ten times. The gene calls are TRBV6-1 and TRBJ2-3, with TRBD1 matching over 11 bases. Trimming cost V 3 bases and J 5 bases; bases outside gene matches: 1. CDR1 MNHNS and CDR2 SASEGT come from the germline V gene. The CDR3 is 14 residues long. CDR3 residues: CASSEGTGGDTQYF. The CDR3 nucleotides are TGTGCCAGCAGTGAGGGGACAGGGGGAGATACGCAGTATTTT.

The chain uses TRBV13 and TRBJ2-5; tentatively, D is TRBD2 (6 bases). Trimming took 5 bases from V and 4 from J, leaving 17 bases between them. The CDR3 contains 15 residues. Germline lookup yields CDR1 PRHDT and CDR2 FYEKMQ (reference sequence). CDR3 DNA: TGTGCCAGCAGCCCCCCGGACTGGCGGGGAGAGACCCAGTACTTC. Its translation is CASSPPDWRGETQYF.

About this clone: It may be a read error: a sequence one base away is much more abundant. The CDR3 protein is CASSLGTTEAFF. DNA of the CDR3: TGTGCCAGCAGCTTAGGGACCACTGAAGCTTTCTTT. The chain joins TRBV13 to TRBJ1-1; D remains ambiguous. The germline gives CDR1 PRHDT, CDR2 FYEKMQ (reference sequence). The V end was cut by 0 bases, the J end by 4 bases, with 3 bases between. There are 12 residues in the CDR3.

This clone was counted a few times. The chain uses TRBV6-6 and TRBJ2-3; TRBD2 agrees at 10 bases. The germline gives CDR1 MNHNY, CDR2 SVGAGI (reference sequence). Germline trimming cut 5 bases from V and 2 bases from J; bases unmatched to any gene: 4. The CDR3 is 15 residues long. This CDR3 is CASSASGGATDTQYF. The DNA of the CDR3 is TGTGCCAGCAGTGCTAGCGGGGGAGCCACAGATACGCAGTATTTT.

This clone was detected a few times. The CDR3 DNA sequence: TGCAGCGTCGACAGGGGACGGACCTACGAGCAGTACTTC. Translated, it gives CSVDRGRTYEQYF. The chain couples TRBV29-1 to TRBJ2-7, with 8 bases lining up with TRBD1. This CDR3 is built from 13 residues. Germline assignment: CDR1 SQVTM and CDR2 ANQGSEA. Trimming took 6 bases from V and 2 from J; bases not matched to a gene: 6.

V and J are TRBV27 and TRBJ2-3; the D is unclear. The germline V and J ends were trimmed by 5 bases and 2 bases, with 8 bases remaining between them. Germline V gives CDR1 MNHEY, CDR2 SMNVEV (reference sequence). The CDR3 runs 13 residues. Here the CDR3 reads CASSQWTTDTQYF. The CDR3 region has the DNA TGTGCCAGCAGTCAATGGACCACAGATACGCAGTATTTT.

This chain connects TRBV13 to TRBJ2-5, with D possibly being TRBD1 or TRBD2 (5 bases each). V shed 10 bases and J shed 0 bases, with 15 bases lying between them. CDR3 length: 14 amino acids. In germline, CDR1 is PRHDT, CDR2 FYEKMQ (reference sequence). The CDR3 reads CATRDGEYQETQYF. DNA of the CDR3: TGTGCCACCCGGGACGGCGAGTACCAAGAGACCCAGTACTTC.

The chain recombines TRBV7-9 with TRBJ2-2; tentatively, D is TRBD2 (5 bases). The CDR3 contains 12 residues. Germline assignment: CDR1 SEHNR and CDR2 FQNEAQ (reference sequence). As DNA, the CDR3 is TGTGCAACCATCCGGGGTACCGGGGAGCTGTTTTTT. As protein: CATIRGTGELFF.

This clone occurred once. V usage is TRBV11-1 and J usage is TRBJ1-2; D uncertain. Germline V gene data show CDR1 as SGHAT and CDR2 as FQDESV (reference sequence). Trimming shortened V by 5 bases and J by 3 bases, and 19 bases separated the two germline ends. CDR3 length equals 16 residues. CDR3 in DNA: TGTGCCAGCAGCCTAGACCGCGTTTGGCCGTACTATGGCTACACCTTC. Protein: CASSLDRVWPYYGYTF.

Of note for this clone: In the same sample, other DNA sequences code for this CDR3. The chain combines TRBV5-6 with TRBJ1-2; D remains ambiguous. V was trimmed by 4 bases and J by 5 bases, leaving 9 bases between them. The germline CDR1 and CDR2 sequences are SGHDT and YYEEEE. The CDR3 totals 12 residues. CDR3 sequence reads: CASSLGSYGYTF. The CDR3 nucleotides read TGTGCCAGCAGCCTAGGGAGTTATGGCTACACCTTC.

V gene TRBV13 combines with J gene TRBJ2-5; 9 bases line up with TRBD2. J lost 4 bases, V lost 5 bases, and 8 bases had no gene match. The length of the CDR3 is 15 residues. Germline CDR1 reads PRHDT; CDR2 reads FYEKMQ (reference sequence). The CDR3 DNA sequence: TGTGCCAGCAGCCCCAATGGCGGGGGGGGAGAGACCCAGTACTTC. It encodes CASSPNGGGGETQYF. Filled out from reference TRBV13 and TRBJ2-5, the complete variable domain reads AAGVIQSPRHLIKEKRETATLKCYPIPRHDTVYWYQQGPGQDPQFLISFYEKMQSDKGSIPDRFSAQQFSDYHSELNMSSLELGDSALYFCASSPNGGGGETQYFGPGTRLLVL.

The chain uses TRBV13 and TRBJ2-1, with 12 bases fitting TRBD2. There are 19 residues in the CDR3. With 5 bases clipped from V and 0 bases from J, the junction kept 11 bases outside the gene matches. Germline V lookup: CDR1 PRHDT, CDR2 FYEKMQ (reference sequence). The CDR3 DNA reads as TGTGCCAGCAGCCCCAATCTAGCGGGGGGGACTATCTCCTACAATGAGCAGTTCTTC. Translating gives CASSPNLAGGTISYNEQFF.

The chain has TRBV7-9 and TRBJ2-5; TRBD2 matches at 8 bases. CDR1 is SEHNR and CDR2 is FQNEAQ in the germline V gene (reference sequence). The V segment lost 4 bases and the J segment 4 bases; nucleotides outside the gene matches: 8. The CDR3 totals 15 residues. The CDR3 DNA follows: TGTGCCAGCAGCTCCACTGGACTAGCCGGAGAGACCCAGTACTTC. This encodes CASSSTGLAGETQYF.

The gene calls are TRBV4-3 and TRBJ2-7; D might be TRBD2 (5 bases). CDR1 LGHNA and CDR2 YSLEER come from the germline V gene. Trimming cost V 4 bases and J 5 bases, with 12 bases left between them. CDR3 length: 13 residues. The CDR3 nucleotides read TGCGCCAGCAGCCGAGGGTTAAATAACGAGCAGTACTTC. This encodes CASSRGLNNEQYF.

This clone was counted only a few times. This rearrangement joins TRBV9 to TRBJ1-6; D possibly corresponds to TRBD1 (6 bases). The germline V gene encodes CDR1 SGDLS and CDR2 YYNGEE. V lost 0 bases, J lost 9 bases, and 13 bases lay in between. This CDR3 has 15 residues. The CDR3 region has the DNA TGTGCCAGCAGCGTAGGAGGGGGGTCCAGTTCACCCCTCCACTTT. Translating it yields CASSVGGGSSSPLHF.

In this sample, this clone turned up a few times. The V gene is TRBV2, the J gene TRBJ2-5, with 10 bases fitting TRBD2. CDR3 length: 15 amino acids. The trim removed 6 bases at V and 2 bases at J, leaving 6 bases unmatched. The germline gives CDR1 SNHLY, CDR2 FYNNEI. The CDR3 DNA reads as TGTGCCAGCAGGGAAACTAGCGGGGTACAAGAGACCCAGTACTTC. Protein product: CASRETSGVQETQYF.

The CDR3 DNA sequence: TGTGCCAGCAGGGACAGATCCGGGGAGCTGTTTTTT. It is translated as CASRDRSGELFF. This chain joins TRBV25-1 and TRBJ2-2, with D tentatively TRBD1 (6 bases). Looked up from germline, CDR1 is MGHDK and CDR2 is SYGVNS. The V end was cut by 6 bases, the J end by 6 bases, with 8 bases between. CDR3 length equals 12 residues. Looking up the rest from reference TRBV25-1 and TRBJ2-2 gives the full variable domain: EADIYQTPRYLVIGTGKKITLECSQTMGHDKMYWYQQDPGMELHLIHYSYGVNSTEKGDLSSESTVSRIRTEHFPLTLESARPSHTSQYLCASRDRSGELFFGEGSRLTVL.

This rearrangement joins TRBV5-6 to TRBJ2-1; D call uncertain. CDR1 is SGHDT, CDR2 YYEEEE, per germline. V gave up 0 bases and J gave up 3 bases, with 10 bases separating them. CDR3 length: 15 residues. The CDR3 is CASSLVTGIYNEQFF. In nucleotides, the CDR3 is TGTGCCAGCAGCTTGGTGACCGGAATCTACAATGAGCAGTTCTTC.

The chain recombines TRBV14 with TRBJ1-1; possible D gene TRBD1, 6 bases. Germline-derived CDR1 and CDR2 are SGHDN and FVKESK. V dropped 3 bases and J dropped 2 bases, with 16 bases sitting between them. The CDR3 length is 16 residues. The CDR3 nucleotides read TGTGCCAGCAGCCAGGCGAACCGGGACACCAACACTGAAGCTTTCTTT. It translates to CASSQANRDTNTEAFF.

V and J are TRBV6-4 and TRBJ2-1; 11 positions agree with TRBD2. This CDR3 is built from 15 residues. V lost 0 bases and J lost 9; bases outside the gene matches: 4. The germline V gene encodes CDR1 MRHNA and CDR2 SNTAGT. Here the CDR3 DNA reads TGTGCCAGCAGTGACTCCACTAGCGGGGGAAGTGAGCAGTTCTTC. The encoded protein is CASSDSTSGGSEQFF.

This clone was counted a few times. The chain carries TRBV30 and TRBJ2-7; TRBD1 matches 8 bases. This CDR3 region has 12 residues. Germline assignment: CDR1 GTSNPN and CDR2 SVGIG (reference sequence). J gave up 6 bases and V 0 bases, and 1 base lay outside the gene matches. The CDR3 DNA follows: TGTGCCTGGAGTGTTACAGGGGGCGAGCAGTACTTC. It specifies CAWSVTGGEQYF.